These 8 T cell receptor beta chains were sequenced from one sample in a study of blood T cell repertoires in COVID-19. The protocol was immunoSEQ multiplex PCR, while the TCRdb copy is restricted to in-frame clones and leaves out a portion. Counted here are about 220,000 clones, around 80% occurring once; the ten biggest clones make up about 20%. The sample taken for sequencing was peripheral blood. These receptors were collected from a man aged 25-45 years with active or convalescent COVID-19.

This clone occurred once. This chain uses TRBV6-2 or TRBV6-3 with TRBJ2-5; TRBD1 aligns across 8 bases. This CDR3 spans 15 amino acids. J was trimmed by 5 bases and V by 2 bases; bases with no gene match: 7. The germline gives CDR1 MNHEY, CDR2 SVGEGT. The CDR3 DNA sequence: TGTGCCAGCAGTTACACAGGGGGACCCATTGAGACCCAGTACTTC. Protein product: CASSYTGGPIETQYF.

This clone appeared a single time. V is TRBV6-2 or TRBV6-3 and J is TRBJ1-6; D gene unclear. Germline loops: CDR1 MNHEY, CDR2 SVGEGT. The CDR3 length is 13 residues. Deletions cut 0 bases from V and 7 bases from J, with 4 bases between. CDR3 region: CASSYSRNSPLHF. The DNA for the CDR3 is TGTGCCAGCAGTTACTCCCGGAATTCACCCCTCCACTTT.

The DNA of the CDR3 is TGTGCCAGCAGCTTAAGACGTTGGGCAGAACATGAAGCTTTCTTT. Translation gives CASSLRRWAEHEAFF. The rearrangement joins TRBV7-8 to TRBJ1-1, with unresolved D. V was pared by 2 bases and J by 7 bases, with 17 bases between. The CDR3 spans 15 residues. The germline V gene has CDR1 SGHVS and CDR2 FQNEAQ. Complete variable domain (other parts from reference TRBV7-8 and TRBJ1-1): GAGVSQSPRYKVAKRGQDVALRCDPISGHVSLFWYQQALGQGPEFLTYFQNEAQLDKSGLPSDRFFAERPEGSVSTLKIQRTQQEDSAVYLCASSLRRWAEHEAFFGQGTRLTVV.

The CDR3 reads CASSGDRAAGYTF. CDR3 bases: TGTGCCAGCAGTGGGGACAGGGCGGCCGGCTACACCTTC. The chain links TRBV25-1 to TRBJ1-2; TRBD1 aligns across 9 bases. The CDR3 sequence is 13 residues long. The junction had 5 bases not matched to a gene; V was cut back by 4 bases and J by 8 bases. Germline CDR1 reads MGHDK; CDR2 reads SYGVNS.

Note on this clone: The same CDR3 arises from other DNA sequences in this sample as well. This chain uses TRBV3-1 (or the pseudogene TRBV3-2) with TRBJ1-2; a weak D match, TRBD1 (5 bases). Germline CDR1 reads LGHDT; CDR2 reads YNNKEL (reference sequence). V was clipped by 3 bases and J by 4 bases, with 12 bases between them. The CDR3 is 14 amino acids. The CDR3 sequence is CASSQGTGSYGYTF. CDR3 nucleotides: TGTGCCAGCAGCCAGGGGACCGGGAGCTATGGCTACACCTTC.

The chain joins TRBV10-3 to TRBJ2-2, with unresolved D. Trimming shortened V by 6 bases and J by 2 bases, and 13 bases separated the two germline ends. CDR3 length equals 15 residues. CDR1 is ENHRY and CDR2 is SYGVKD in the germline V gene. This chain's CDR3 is CAISLAGPNTGELFF. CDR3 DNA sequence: TGTGCCATCAGCCTCGCTGGGCCTAACACCGGGGAGCTGTTTTTT.

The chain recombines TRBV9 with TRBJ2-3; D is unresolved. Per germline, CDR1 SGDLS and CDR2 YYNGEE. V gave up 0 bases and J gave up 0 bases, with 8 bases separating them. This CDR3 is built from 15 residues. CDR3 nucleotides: TGTGCCAGCAGCGTAGATGGCGGTAGCACAGATACGCAGTATTTT. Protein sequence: CASSVDGGSTDTQYF.

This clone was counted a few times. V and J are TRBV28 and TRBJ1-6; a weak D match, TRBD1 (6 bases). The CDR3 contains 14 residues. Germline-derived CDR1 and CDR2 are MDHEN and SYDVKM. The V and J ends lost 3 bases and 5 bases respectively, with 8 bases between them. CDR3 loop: CASSLDSNNSPLHF. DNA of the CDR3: TGTGCCAGCAGTTTGGACAGCAATAATTCACCCCTCCACTTT.